Below are 3 T cell receptor beta chains sequenced from a single sample in a study of cytomegalovirus exposure and HLA in healthy donors. PCR involved 60 Vbeta and 13 Jbeta primers. Sequenced by immunoSEQ multiplex PCR; TCRdb stores in-frame clones only, minus some. The table records under 90,000 clones, 77% of them present only once. The material sequenced was PBMCs. The receptors were sampled from a man in his forties or fifties in good health and CMV-seropositive.

The chain joins TRBV30 to TRBJ1-3; D gene ambiguous. Trimming removed 1 base at V and 2 bases at J, with 12 bases between. The CDR3 extends over 15 amino acids. Germline V gene sequence: CDR1 GTSNPN, CDR2 SVGIG (reference sequence). The CDR3 nucleotides are TGTGCCTGGAGTGAGACGGGGAGTACTGGAAACACCATATATTTT. This sequence encodes CAWSETGSTGNTIYF.

V gene TRBV18 combines with J gene TRBJ1-1; TRBD1 might be the D (6 bases). CDR1 KGHSH and CDR2 LQKENI come from the germline V gene. The CDR3 runs to 13 residues. The germline V and J ends were trimmed by 1 base and 3 bases, with 6 bases remaining between them. CDR3 DNA: TGTGCCAGCTCACCACAGGGGGACACTGAAGCTTTCTTT. Its translation: CASSPQGDTEAFF.

The chain has TRBV6-1 and TRBJ1-3, with D hard to call. Germline assignment: CDR1 MNHNS and CDR2 SASEGT. The CDR3 has 14 amino acids. V lost 7 bases and J lost 3, with 13 bases in between. This CDR3 reads CASTKGGNGNTIYF. CDR3 sequence (DNA): TGTGCCAGCACAAAGGGAGGGAATGGAAACACCATATATTTT.